Following are 29 T cell receptor beta chains from one sample sequenced in a study of T cell responses to AZD1222 COVID-19 vaccine. TCRdb's copy holds only in-frame clones and misses some; the assay was immunoSEQ multiplex PCR. The sample holds 110,000 to 150,000 clones, roughly 92% seen once. The input for sequencing was peripheral blood, taken on day 0 of AZD1222 vaccination. These receptors were taken from an adult in good health.

The V gene is TRBV28, the J gene TRBJ2-5; no reliable D call. The CDR3 loop spans 15 amino acids. Germline loops: CDR1 MDHEN, CDR2 SYDVKM. The V end was cut by 2 bases, the J end by 4 bases, with 14 bases between. In DNA form, the CDR3 reads TGTGCCAGCAGTTTAAAGACGACCACCCTAGAGACCCAGTACTTC. Translating it yields CASSLKTTTLETQYF.

The CDR3 DNA reads TGCGCCAGCACCCTAGGGCTGGGGGGAGGTGGGACTGAAGCTTTCTTT. The encoded protein is CASTLGLGGGGTEAFF. This chain connects TRBV5-1 to TRBJ1-1; a weak D match, TRBD1 (5 bases). The V end lost 6 bases, the J end lost 5 bases, and 23 bases lay between the germline ends. Germline V gives CDR1 SGHRS, CDR2 YFSETQ. The CDR3 runs 16 residues. The whole variable domain, filled in from reference TRBV5-1 and TRBJ1-1, reads KAGVTQTPRYLIKTRGQQVTLSCSPISGHRSVSWYQQTPGQGLQFLFEYFSETQRNKGNFPGRFSGRQFSNSRSEMNVSTLELGDSALYLCASTLGLGGGGTEAFFGQGTRLTVV.

The rearrangement joins TRBV7-9 to TRBJ1-3; a possible D gene is TRBD1 (5 bases). Trimming removed 7 bases at V and 2 bases at J, with 9 bases between. Germline V gene sequence: CDR1 SEHNR, CDR2 FQNEAQ (reference sequence). This CDR3 has 13 amino acids. CDR3 protein: CASMRGTGNTIYF. For the CDR3, the DNA is TGTGCCAGCATGAGGGGCACTGGAAACACCATATATTTT.

J is TRBJ2-5 and V is TRBV9; maybe TRBD1 (6 bases). Looked up from germline, CDR1 is SGDLS and CDR2 is YYNGEE. There are 14 residues in the CDR3. Trimming took off 4 bases at V and 5 bases at J, with 15 bases between the two ends. CDR3 bases: TGTGCCAGCAGCCTCGGGACCCAGGGGGAGACCCAGTACTTC. Encoded protein: CASSLGTQGETQYF.

The chain uses TRBV7-2 and TRBJ2-5, with 8 positions matching TRBD1. The CDR3 is 17 amino acids. The junction had 17 bases not matched to a gene; V was cut back by 5 bases and J by 6 bases. Germline values: CDR1 SGHTA, CDR2 FQGNSA. CDR3 region: CASSPVAGTGLGKTQYF. The CDR3 coding sequence is TGTGCCAGCAGCCCAGTAGCCGGGACAGGTCTGGGGAAGACCCAGTACTTC.

J is TRBJ1-2 and V is TRBV12-5; D perhaps matches TRBD1 (5 bases). The V gene lost 1 base and the J gene lost 2 bases, with 5 bases spanning the gap. Per germline, CDR1 LGHNT and CDR2 FRNRAP. The CDR3 length is 13 residues. The DNA for the CDR3 is TGTGCTAGTGGTTTGGACAGGAACTATGGCTACACCTTC. Its translation: CASGLDRNYGYTF.

V gene TRBV9 combines with J gene TRBJ1-2, with TRBD1 as a possible D gene (5 bases). V dropped 3 bases and J dropped 4 bases, with 16 bases sitting between them. CDR1 SGDLS and CDR2 YYNGEE come from the germline V gene. CDR3 length: 15 amino acids. The CDR3 reads CASSAFSGPSYGYTF. CDR3 coding DNA: TGTGCCAGCAGCGCTTTCTCGGGACCGAGCTATGGCTACACCTTC.

The chain combines TRBV7-2 with TRBJ2-3, with D possibly called TRBD1 or TRBD2 (5 bases each). The ends were cut back, 5 bases at V and 5 bases at J, with 14 bases in the middle. Germline lookup yields CDR1 SGHTA and CDR2 FQGNSA. The CDR3 is 14 amino acids. The CDR3 here is CASSPTRAGDTQYF. The CDR3 bases are TGTGCCAGCAGCCCTACCAGGGCGGGAGATACGCAGTATTTT.

This rearrangement joins TRBV5-4 to TRBJ2-7, with D maybe TRBD1 (5 bases). V shed 4 bases and J shed 3 bases, with 17 bases lying between them. The CDR3 totals 15 residues. Germline CDR1 and CDR2: SGHNT and YYREEE (reference sequence). CDR3 coding DNA: TGTGCCAGCAGCCCCCAGATAGGAAGGGGCTACGAGCAGTACTTC. It encodes CASSPQIGRGYEQYF.

This clone was picked up one time. The rearrangement joins TRBV5-1 to TRBJ2-3; D is perhaps TRBD1 (5 bases). Trimming removed 4 bases from V and 3 bases from J, with 9 bases in between. CDR3 size: 13 residues. The germline CDR1 and CDR2 sequences are SGHRS and YFSETQ. CDR3 residues: CASSHRQTDTQYF. The CDR3 region has the DNA TGCGCCAGCAGCCACAGGCAAACAGATACGCAGTATTTT. Using reference TRBV5-1 and TRBJ2-3 for the parts outside the CDR3, the full variable domain is KAGVTQTPRYLIKTRGQQVTLSCSPISGHRSVSWYQQTPGQGLQFLFEYFSETQRNKGNFPGRFSGRQFSNSRSEMNVSTLELGDSALYLCASSHRQTDTQYFGPGTRLTVL.

V usage is TRBV27 and J usage is TRBJ1-5, with D possibly matching TRBD1 (6 bases). V lost 3 bases, J lost 5 bases, and 11 bases lay in between. The CDR3 spans 14 residues. Germline assignment: CDR1 MNHEY and CDR2 SMNVEV (reference sequence). DNA for the CDR3: TGTGCCAGCAGTTTGGAAGGGGGATATCAGCCCCAGCATTTT. Its protein is CASSLEGGYQPQHF.

The J gene is TRBJ2-1, the V gene TRBV6-5; 11 positions match TRBD1. V was clipped by 6 bases and J by 5 bases; unmatched bases: 3. CDR1 MNHEY and CDR2 SVGAGI come from the germline V gene. This CDR3 is built from 14 residues. The CDR3 DNA is TGTGCCAGCAGGGACAGGGGGCTTCACAATGAGCAGTTCTTC. Protein sequence: CASRDRGLHNEQFF.

The count of this clone is one. The chain links TRBV6-6 to TRBJ2-2, with D uncertain. The germline V gene has CDR1 MNHNY and CDR2 SVGAGI (reference sequence). The CDR3 runs 15 residues. Trimming left V 1 base short and J 5 bases short, with 11 bases between. The CDR3 region is CASSYFTLGTGELFF. The CDR3 DNA is TGTGCCAGCAGTTACTTCACCCTGGGTACCGGGGAGCTGTTTTTT.

The chain couples TRBV5-1 to TRBJ2-5, with D perhaps TRBD1 (6 bases). Trimming left V 0 bases short and J 1 base short, with 7 bases between. Germline CDR1 and CDR2: SGHRS and YFSETQ. The CDR3 has 14 amino acids. For the CDR3, the DNA is TGCGCCAGCAGCTTGGCAGGGGCCCAAGAGACCCAGTACTTC. Translation: CASSLAGAQETQYF.

The chain recombines TRBV30 with TRBJ2-7; 7 bases align to TRBD1. Unmatched junction bases numbered 12, after V lost 3 bases and J lost 1 base. Germline V gene lookup returns CDR1 GTSNPN and CDR2 SVGIG (reference sequence). The CDR3 is 16 amino acids. For the CDR3, the DNA is TGTGCCTGGAGCCAAGTGGGACAGTCTTTTTCCTACGAGCAGTACTTC. Protein sequence: CAWSQVGQSFSYEQYF.

The chain links TRBV2 to TRBJ1-1; 7 bases line up with TRBD1. This CDR3 has 14 amino acids. From germline, CDR1 is SNHLY and CDR2 FYNNEI. Germline trimming cut 5 bases from V and 0 bases from J; bases unmatched to any gene: 3. This CDR3 is CASSRGQLNTEAFF. The CDR3, as DNA: TGTGCCAGCAGTCGGGGACAGCTGAACACTGAAGCTTTCTTT.

The chain employs TRBV15 and TRBJ1-6; D is perhaps TRBD1 (6 bases). CDR3 size: 14 residues. CDR1 LNHNV and CDR2 YYDKDF come from the germline V gene (reference sequence). The germline V and J ends were trimmed by 3 bases and 10 bases, with 13 bases remaining between them. CDR3 loop: CATSRETGRSPLHF. CDR3 DNA sequence: TGTGCCACCAGCAGGGAAACAGGGAGATCACCCCTCCACTTT. The variable domain in full, completed from reference TRBV15 and TRBJ1-6, reads DAMVIQNPRYQVTQFGKPVTLSCSQTLNHNVMYWYQQKSSQAPKLLFHYYDKDFNNEADTPDNFQSRRPNTSFCFLDIRSPGLGDTAMYLCATSRETGRSPLHFGNGTRLTVT.

This chain joins TRBV27 and TRBJ2-5; no clear D. CDR1 MNHEY and CDR2 SMNVEV come from the germline V gene (reference sequence). The ends were cut back, 7 bases at V and 6 bases at J, with 18 bases in the middle. The CDR3 runs 14 residues. The CDR3 DNA is TGTGCCAGCAACCCCGGTCGTTTGCCCAAGACCCAGTACTTC. It is translated as CASNPGRLPKTQYF.

V usage is TRBV6-1 and J usage is TRBJ2-3; possibly TRBD2 for D (6 bases). V was clipped by 2 bases and J by 6 bases, with 21 bases between them. The CDR3 totals 17 residues. The germline V gene has CDR1 MNHNS and CDR2 SASEGT. The CDR3 loop is CASSEPPTGGPGDTQYF. For the CDR3, the DNA is TGTGCCAGCAGTGAACCACCGACCGGAGGGCCAGGCGATACGCAGTATTTT.

There are a few counts of this clone. The chain joins TRBV28 to TRBJ2-1; D call uncertain. This CDR3 comprises 11 residues. The V gene's germline CDR1 is MDHEN and CDR2 SYDVKM. With 7 bases removed from V and 5 bases from J, the gap between germline ends came to 6 bases. CDR3 coding DNA: TGTGCCAGCACCCTAGACAATGAGCAGTTCTTC. It yields the protein CASTLDNEQFF.

The V gene is TRBV5-4, the J gene TRBJ1-2, with TRBD1 as a possible D gene (5 bases). V lost 4 bases and J 3 bases, leaving 19 bases between the germline ends. The germline V gene has CDR1 SGHNT and CDR2 YYREEE (reference sequence). The CDR3 covers 16 residues. The CDR3 DNA is TGTGCCAGCAGCCCCCGGGGCGGAGCCCGGGACTATGGCTACACCTTC. Its protein product is CASSPRGGARDYGYTF.

The gene calls are TRBV28 and TRBJ2-1; the match to TRBD2 covers 9 bases. Unmatched junction bases numbered 6, after V lost 3 bases and J lost 9 bases. From germline, CDR1 is MDHEN and CDR2 SYDVKM. The CDR3 length is 14 residues. In nucleotides, the CDR3 is TGTGCCAGCAGTTTTGCGGGAGGGCCGGTTGAGCAGTTCTTC. Protein product: CASSFAGGPVEQFF.

This chain connects TRBV6-6 to TRBJ1-2; D uncertain. Germline CDR1 MNHNY, CDR2 SVGAGI (reference sequence). Between the trimmed V and J ends, which lost 5 bases and 3 bases, there was a span of 22 bases. The CDR3 runs 17 residues. CDR3 bases: TGTGCCAGCAGTCCCCTGGGGTTCGGGAGTAAGCACTATGGCTACACCTTC. Translation: CASSPLGFGSKHYGYTF.

This clone has only one observation. The chain couples TRBV24-1 to TRBJ2-5, with D unresolved. CDR1 is KGHDR, CDR2 SFDVKD, per germline. The CDR3 covers 13 residues. Trimming stripped 5 bases from V and 1 base from J, with 7 bases between. The CDR3 region has the DNA TGTGCCACCAGTGGTCCCCTCCAAGAGACCCAGTACTTC. It codes for CATSGPLQETQYF.

V and J are TRBV5-4 and TRBJ2-6; D uncertain. The CDR3 runs to 15 residues. CDR1 and CDR2 from the germline V gene are SGHNT and YYREEE (reference sequence). Between the trimmed V and J ends, which lost 1 base and 5 bases, there was a span of 10 bases. CDR3 bases: TGTGCCAGCAGCTTGTTCCAGGCCAGGGCCAACGTCCTGACTTTC. Amino acids: CASSLFQARANVLTF. Using reference TRBV5-4 and TRBJ2-6 for the parts outside the CDR3, the full variable domain is ETGVTQSPTHLIKTRGQQVTLRCSSQSGHNTVSWYQQALGQGPQFIFQYYREEENGRGNFPPRFSGLQFPNYSSELNVNALELDDSALYLCASSLFQARANVLTFGAGSRLTVL.

The CDR3 is CASSFLPGTGYEKLFF. The CDR3 DNA reads TGTGCCAGCAGTTTCCTCCCCGGGACAGGGTATGAAAAACTGTTTTTT. The chain uses TRBV28 and TRBJ1-4; 9 nucleotides align to TRBD1. CDR1 MDHEN and CDR2 SYDVKM come from the germline V gene. The CDR3 is 16 residues long. Trimming took 3 bases from V and 6 from J; bases not matched to a gene: 8.

The chain links TRBV24-1 to TRBJ1-5; TRBD1 aligns across 11 bases. The CDR3 has 14 residues. The ends lost 9 bases at V and 6 bases at J; junction bases unmatched: 6. The germline V gene has CDR1 KGHDR and CDR2 SFDVKD. Written as DNA, the CDR3 is TGTGCCACCCAGGACAGGGGGCTTAGTCAGCCCCAGCATTTT. Encoded protein: CATQDRGLSQPQHF.

The chain carries TRBV30 and TRBJ2-2; possibly TRBD2 for D (5 bases). Per germline, CDR1 GTSNPN and CDR2 SVGIG (reference sequence). V dropped 2 bases and J dropped 7 bases, with 8 bases sitting between them. The CDR3 is made up of 12 amino acids. Here the CDR3 reads CAWSFGDGELFF. CDR3 in DNA: TGTGCCTGGAGTTTCGGGGACGGGGAGCTGTTTTTT.

The CDR3: CASSFGRWEKLFF. In DNA form, the CDR3 reads TGTGCCAGCAGTTTCGGACGGTGGGAAAAACTGTTTTTT. J is TRBJ1-4 and V is TRBV27; D is unclear. Germline V gene lookup returns CDR1 MNHEY and CDR2 SMNVEV (reference sequence). Trimming shortened V by 3 bases and J by 8 bases, and 10 bases separated the two germline ends. The CDR3 runs to 13 residues.